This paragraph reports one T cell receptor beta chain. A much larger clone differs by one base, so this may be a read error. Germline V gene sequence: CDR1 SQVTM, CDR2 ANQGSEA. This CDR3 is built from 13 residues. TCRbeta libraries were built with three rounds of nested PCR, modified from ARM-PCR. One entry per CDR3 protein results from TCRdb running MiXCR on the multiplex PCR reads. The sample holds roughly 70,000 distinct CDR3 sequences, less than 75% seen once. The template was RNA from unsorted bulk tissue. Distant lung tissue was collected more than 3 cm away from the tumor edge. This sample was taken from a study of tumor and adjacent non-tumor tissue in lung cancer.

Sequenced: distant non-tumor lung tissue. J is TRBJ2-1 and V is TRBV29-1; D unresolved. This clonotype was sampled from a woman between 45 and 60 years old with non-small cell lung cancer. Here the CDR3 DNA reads TGCAGCGTTGTAGGGATAACCTACAATGATCAGTTCTTC. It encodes CSVVGITYNDQFF.